This T cell receptor (beta chain) appears in the sequencing data of a study of molecular identifiers for immune sequencing clone quantification. Study summary: Five portions were made in replicates from RNA of around 20,000 or 100,000 naive CD8 cells, and four underwent sequencing.

TCRdb reprocessed the PCR reads via MiXCR and lists one record per CDR3 protein. The data show 400,000 to 600,000 distinct CDR3 sequences, with 20% to 25% seen just once and around 0.84% held by the top ten. This CDR3 comprises 12 residues. Looked up from germline, CDR1 is MGHDK and CDR2 is SYGVNS. Trimming took 7 bases from V and 9 from J, leaving 10 bases between them. This clonotype was picked up many times. The rearrangement uses TRBV25-1 and TRBJ1-6; D is ambiguous. The sequence derives from a human donor in good health. Some libraries in this study had Jurkat cell RNA spiked in. Sample: naive CD8+ T cells from blood, with Jurkat cell RNA spiked in. As for subset: FACS-sorted CD8+CD4-CCR7+CD45RA+ naive T cells. The CDR3 nucleotides read TGTGCCAGCACTACGGGCCGTTCACCCCTCCACTTT. Amino acid sequence: CASTTGRSPLHF.